This T cell receptor (beta chain) was documented in a study of blood T cell repertoires in COVID-19. Study background: Specimens from acute and convalescent COVID-19 originated in the United States, Italy and Spain. PBMCs, B-cell-depleted T cells, or T cells were the source of the cDNA or gDNA that made up the material.

In the source study's methods: Scientists estimated how many nucleated cells there were by amplifying reference gene primers. Only in-frame clones appear in the TCRdb table, and some are missing; sequencing was by immunoSEQ multiplex PCR. The DNA was the basis for D and trimming; V, J and clone size are from that table. The sample consists of some 100,000 clones, roughly 88% of them appearing once. The CDR3 consists of 12 residues. Germline V lookup: CDR1 SGHRS, CDR2 YFSETQ. Trimming pared 4 bases from V and 9 bases from J, leaving 11 bases between. The specimen was peripheral blood. The V gene is TRBV5-1, the J gene TRBJ2-1; D is ambiguous. The source of this sequence is a woman in her fifties or sixties with acute or convalescent COVID-19. The CDR3 loop is CASSTIGFEQFF. As DNA, the CDR3 is TGCGCCAGCAGCACCATCGGGTTTGAGCAGTTCTTC.